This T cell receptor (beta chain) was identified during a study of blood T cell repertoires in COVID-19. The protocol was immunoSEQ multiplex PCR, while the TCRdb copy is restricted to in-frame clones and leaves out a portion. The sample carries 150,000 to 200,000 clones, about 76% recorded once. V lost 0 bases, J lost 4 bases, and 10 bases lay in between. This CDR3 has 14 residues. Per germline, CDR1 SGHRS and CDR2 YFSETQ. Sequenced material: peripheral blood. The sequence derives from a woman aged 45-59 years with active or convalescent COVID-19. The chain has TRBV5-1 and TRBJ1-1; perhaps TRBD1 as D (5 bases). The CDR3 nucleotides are TGCGCCAGCAGCTTGGCCGCGGGACGCACTGAAGCTTTCTTT. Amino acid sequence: CASSLAAGRTEAFF.